This record concerns one TCR beta chain sequence. The sample belongs to a study of molecular identifiers for immune sequencing clone quantification. About the study: Five portions were made in replicates from RNA of around 20,000 or 100,000 naive CD8 cells, and four underwent sequencing.

The CDR3 loop spans 14 amino acids. V shed 6 bases and J 6 bases; nucleotides not matched to a gene: 10. The germline gives CDR1 MNHEY, CDR2 SVGAGI. TCRdb redid the calling of the PCR reads with MiXCR, one entry per CDR3 protein. The sample yields under 350,000 distinct CDR3 sequences, roughly 24% seen once. The sequence came from a human donor in good health. Some libraries in this study had Jurkat cell RNA spiked in. This chain connects TRBV6-5 to TRBJ2-7, with 8 bases matching TRBD2. Source material: naive CD8+ T cells from blood, with Jurkat cell RNA spiked in. Subset denoted: FACS-sorted CD8+CD4-CCR7+CD45RA+ naive T cells. CDR3 sequence (DNA): TGTGCCAGCAGCCGACTCGGGGGGGGCAGCGAGCAGTACTTC. Translated, it gives CASSRLGGGSEQYF.